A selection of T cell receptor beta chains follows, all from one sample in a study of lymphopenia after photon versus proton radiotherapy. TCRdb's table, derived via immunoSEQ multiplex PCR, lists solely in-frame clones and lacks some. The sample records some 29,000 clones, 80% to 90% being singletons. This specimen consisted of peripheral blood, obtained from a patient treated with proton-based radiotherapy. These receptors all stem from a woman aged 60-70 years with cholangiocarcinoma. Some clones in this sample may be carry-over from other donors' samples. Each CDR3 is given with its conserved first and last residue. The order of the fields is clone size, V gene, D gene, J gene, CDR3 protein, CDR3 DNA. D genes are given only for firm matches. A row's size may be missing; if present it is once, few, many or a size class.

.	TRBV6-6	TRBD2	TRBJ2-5	CASTSGGWLAQYF	TGTGCCAGTACTAGCGGGGGCTGGTTGGCCCAGTACTTC
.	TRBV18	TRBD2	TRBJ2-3	CASSPRLAGGRTDTQYF	TGTGCCAGCTCACCACGATTAGCGGGAGGGAGGACAGATACGCAGTATTTT
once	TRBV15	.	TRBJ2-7	CATSSSGDPYEQYF	TGTGCCACCAGCTCCTCGGGGGACCCCTACGAGCAGTACTTC
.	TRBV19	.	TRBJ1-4	CASRGGDEKLFF	TGTGCCAGCAGAGGAGGGGATGAAAAACTGTTTTTT
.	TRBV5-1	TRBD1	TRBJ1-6	CASSPTGAQGSPLHF	TGCGCCAGCAGCCCGACAGGGGCCCAGGGTTCACCCCTCCACTTT
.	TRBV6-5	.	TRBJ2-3	CASSSQGLTQYF	TGTGCCAGCAGTTCGCAGGGCCTTACGCAGTATTTT
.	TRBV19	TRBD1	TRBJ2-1	CASSSSPGQGPYNEQFF	TGTGCCAGTAGTTCAAGTCCGGGACAGGGTCCCTACAATGAGCAGTTCTTC
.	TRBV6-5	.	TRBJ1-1	CASSYIQGYTEAFF	TGTGCCAGCAGTTACATTCAGGGCTACACTGAAGCTTTCTTT
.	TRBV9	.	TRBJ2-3	CASTPGGRGSTDTQYF	TGTGCCAGTACCCCCGGAGGAAGAGGTAGCACAGATACGCAGTATTTT
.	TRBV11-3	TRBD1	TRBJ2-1	CASSSDRGSYNEQFF	TGTGCCAGCAGCTCTGACAGGGGGTCCTACAATGAGCAGTTCTTC
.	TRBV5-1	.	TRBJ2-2	CASSWAGVANGELFF	TGCGCCAGCAGCTGGGCAGGCGTGGCGAACGGGGAGCTGTTTTTT
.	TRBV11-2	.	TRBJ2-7	CASSPAQGRGEQYF	TGTGCCAGCAGCCCAGCCCAGGGGCGTGGGGAGCAGTACTTC
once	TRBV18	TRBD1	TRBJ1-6	CASSPRPGTEASSYNSPLHF	TGTGCCAGCTCACCGAGACCCGGGACAGAGGCTAGCTCCTATAATTCACCCCTCCACTTT
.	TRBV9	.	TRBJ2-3	CASSVLAGSRPDTQYF	TGTGCCAGCAGCGTATTGGCAGGGAGTCGCCCAGATACGCAGTATTTT
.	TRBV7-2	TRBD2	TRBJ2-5	CASSLGSGRFETQYF	TGTGCCAGCAGTTTGGGAAGCGGGAGGTTTGAGACCCAGTACTTC
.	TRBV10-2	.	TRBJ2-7	CASREDWGSYEQYF	TGCGCCAGCAGGGAAGACTGGGGCTCCTACGAGCAGTACTTC
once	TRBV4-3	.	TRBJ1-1	CASSQEGHSNTEAFF	TGCGCCAGCAGCCAAGAAGGGCATTCGAACACTGAAGCTTTCTTT
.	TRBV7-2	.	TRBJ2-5	CASSLTLGETQYF	TGTGCCAGCAGCTTAACTCTGGGGGAGACCCAGTACTTC
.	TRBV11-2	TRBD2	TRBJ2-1	CASSPRHPTSGNYNEQFF	TGTGCCAGCAGTCCCCGTCACCCCACTAGCGGGAATTACAATGAGCAGTTCTTC
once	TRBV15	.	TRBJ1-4	CATSRDREKLFF	TGTGCCACCAGCAGAGACAGGGAAAAACTGTTTTTT
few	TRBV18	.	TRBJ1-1	CASSPSGAEAFF	TGTGCCAGCTCACCATCGGGGGCTGAAGCTTTCTTT
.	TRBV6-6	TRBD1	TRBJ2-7	CASSQQGAPYEQYF	TGTGCCAGCAGTCAACAGGGGGCTCCCTACGAGCAGTACTTC
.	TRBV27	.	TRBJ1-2	CASSFGRGYGYTF	TGTGCCAGCAGCTTCGGAAGGGGGTATGGCTACACCTTC